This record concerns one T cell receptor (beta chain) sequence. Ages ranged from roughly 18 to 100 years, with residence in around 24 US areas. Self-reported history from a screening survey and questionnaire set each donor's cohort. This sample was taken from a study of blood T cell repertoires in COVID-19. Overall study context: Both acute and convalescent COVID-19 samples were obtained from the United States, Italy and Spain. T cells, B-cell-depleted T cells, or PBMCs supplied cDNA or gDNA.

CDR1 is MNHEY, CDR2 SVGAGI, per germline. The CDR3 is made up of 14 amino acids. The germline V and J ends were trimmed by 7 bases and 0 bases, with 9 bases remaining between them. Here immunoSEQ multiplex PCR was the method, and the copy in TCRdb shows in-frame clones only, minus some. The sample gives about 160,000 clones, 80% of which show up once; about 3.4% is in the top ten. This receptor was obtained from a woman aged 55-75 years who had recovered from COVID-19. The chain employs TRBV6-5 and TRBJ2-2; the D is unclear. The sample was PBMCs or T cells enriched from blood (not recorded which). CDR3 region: CASILAPNTGELFF. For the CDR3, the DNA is TGTGCCAGCATCCTGGCTCCGAACACCGGGGAGCTGTTTTTT.